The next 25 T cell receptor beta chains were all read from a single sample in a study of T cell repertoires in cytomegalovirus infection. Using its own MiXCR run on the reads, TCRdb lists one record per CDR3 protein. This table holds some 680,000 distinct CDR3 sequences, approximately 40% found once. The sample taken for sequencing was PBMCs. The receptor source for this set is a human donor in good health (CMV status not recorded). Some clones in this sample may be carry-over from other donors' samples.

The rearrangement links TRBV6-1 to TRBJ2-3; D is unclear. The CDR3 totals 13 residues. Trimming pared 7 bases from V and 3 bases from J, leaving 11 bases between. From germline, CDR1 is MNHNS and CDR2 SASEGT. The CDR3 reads CASNSLVTDTQYF. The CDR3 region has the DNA TGTGCCAGCAACAGTTTAGTAACAGATACGCAGTATTTT.

This CDR3 reads CASRSSLPGNTGELFF. The DNA of the CDR3 is TGTGCCAGCAGATCCTCCCTCCCTGGCAACACCGGGGAGCTGTTTTTT. The chain has TRBV28 and TRBJ2-2; D remains ambiguous. Germline assignment: CDR1 MDHEN and CDR2 SYDVKM. The CDR3 is 16 residues long. V was clipped by 6 bases and J by 2 bases, with 16 bases between them.

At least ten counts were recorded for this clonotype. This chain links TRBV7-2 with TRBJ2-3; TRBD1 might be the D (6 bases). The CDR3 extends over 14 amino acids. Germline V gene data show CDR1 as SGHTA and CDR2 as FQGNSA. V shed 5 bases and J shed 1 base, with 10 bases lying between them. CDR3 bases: TGTGCCAGCAGCCATAGGACAGGCACAGATACGCAGTATTTT. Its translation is CASSHRTGTDTQYF.

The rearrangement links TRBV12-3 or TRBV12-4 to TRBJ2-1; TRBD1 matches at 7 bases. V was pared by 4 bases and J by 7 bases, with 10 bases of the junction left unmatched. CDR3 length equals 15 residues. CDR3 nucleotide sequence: TGTGCCAGCAGTTCTAAAGCGACAGGGCGGAATGAGCAGTTCTTC. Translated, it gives CASSSKATGRNEQFF.

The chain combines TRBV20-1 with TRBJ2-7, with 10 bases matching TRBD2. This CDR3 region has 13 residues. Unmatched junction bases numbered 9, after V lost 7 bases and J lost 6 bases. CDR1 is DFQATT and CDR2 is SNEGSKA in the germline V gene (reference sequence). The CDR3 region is CSVEAGLAVEQYF. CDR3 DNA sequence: TGCAGTGTTGAGGCTGGACTAGCGGTCGAGCAGTACTTC.

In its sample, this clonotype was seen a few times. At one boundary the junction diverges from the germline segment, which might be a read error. The CDR3 protein is CASSLAPAAPPDF. The CDR3 DNA is TGTGCCAGCAGCTTGGCCCCGGCGGCACCCCCGGACTTC. V usage is TRBV5-6 and J usage is TRBJ2-7; D not resolved. The CDR3 loop spans 13 amino acids. Germline V gene sequence: CDR1 SGHDT, CDR2 YYEEEE.

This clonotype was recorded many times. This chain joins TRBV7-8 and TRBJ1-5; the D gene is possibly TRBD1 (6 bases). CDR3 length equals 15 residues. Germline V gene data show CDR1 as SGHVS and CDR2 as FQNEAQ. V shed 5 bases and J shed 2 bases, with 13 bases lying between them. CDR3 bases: TGTGCCAGCAGCCGAGACAGGAGGGGCAATCAGCCCCAGCATTTT. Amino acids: CASSRDRRGNQPQHF.

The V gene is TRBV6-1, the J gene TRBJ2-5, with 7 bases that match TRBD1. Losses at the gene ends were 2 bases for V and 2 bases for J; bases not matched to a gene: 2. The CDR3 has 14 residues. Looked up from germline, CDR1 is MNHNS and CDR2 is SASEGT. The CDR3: CASSEPGQQETQYF. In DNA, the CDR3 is TGTGCCAGCAGTGAACCGGGACAGCAAGAGACCCAGTACTTC.

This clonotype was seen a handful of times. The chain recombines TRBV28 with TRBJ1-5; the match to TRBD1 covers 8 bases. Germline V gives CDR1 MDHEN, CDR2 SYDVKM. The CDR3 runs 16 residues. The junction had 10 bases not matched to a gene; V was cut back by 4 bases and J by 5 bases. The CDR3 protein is CASSSPLQGGDQPQHF. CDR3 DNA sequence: TGTGCCAGCAGTTCCCCTCTACAGGGGGGGGATCAGCCCCAGCATTTT.

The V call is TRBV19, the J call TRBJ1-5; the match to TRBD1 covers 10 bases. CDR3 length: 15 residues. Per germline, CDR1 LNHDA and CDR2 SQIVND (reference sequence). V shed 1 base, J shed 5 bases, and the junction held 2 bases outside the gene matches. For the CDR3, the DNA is TGTGCCAGTAGTATAGTTGGGACAGGGGATCAGCCCCAGCATTTT. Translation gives CASSIVGTGDQPQHF.

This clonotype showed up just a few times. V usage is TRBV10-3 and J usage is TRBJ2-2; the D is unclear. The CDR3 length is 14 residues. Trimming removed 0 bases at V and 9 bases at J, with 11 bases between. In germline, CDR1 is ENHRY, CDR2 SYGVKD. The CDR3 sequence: CAISESGDYRELFF. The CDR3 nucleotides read TGTGCCATCAGTGAGTCTGGGGATTACCGGGAGCTGTTTTTT.

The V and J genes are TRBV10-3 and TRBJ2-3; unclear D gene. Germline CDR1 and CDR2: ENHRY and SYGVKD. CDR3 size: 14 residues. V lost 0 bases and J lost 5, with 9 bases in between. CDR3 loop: CAISESKGKDTQYF. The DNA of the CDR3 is TGTGCCATCAGTGAGTCGAAGGGAAAAGATACGCAGTATTTT.

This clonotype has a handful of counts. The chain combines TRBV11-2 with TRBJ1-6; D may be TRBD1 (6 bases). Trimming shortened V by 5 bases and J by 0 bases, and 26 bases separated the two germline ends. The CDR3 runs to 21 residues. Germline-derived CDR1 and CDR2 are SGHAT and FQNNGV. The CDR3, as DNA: TGTGCCAGCAGCCCCGAGGGTATTAGCAGGGGCCTCAGCTCCTATAATTCACCCCTCCACTTT. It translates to CASSPEGISRGLSSYNSPLHF. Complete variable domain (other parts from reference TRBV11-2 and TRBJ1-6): EAGVAQSPRYKIIEKRQSVAFWCNPISGHATLYWYQQILGQGPKLLIQFQNNGVVDDSQLPKDRFSAERLKGVDSTLKIQPAKLEDSAVYLCASSPEGISRGLSSYNSPLHFGNGTRLTVT.

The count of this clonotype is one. The CDR3 sequence: CASSPRTGVTNQPQHF. The CDR3 DNA reads as TGTGCCAGTAGTCCGCGGACAGGGGTCACCAATCAGCCCCAGCATTTT. V is TRBV19 and J is TRBJ1-5, with 9 bases that match TRBD1. The CDR3 has 16 residues. With V trimmed by 5 bases and J by 3 bases, 8 bases remained unmatched. From germline, CDR1 is LNHDA and CDR2 SQIVND (reference sequence).

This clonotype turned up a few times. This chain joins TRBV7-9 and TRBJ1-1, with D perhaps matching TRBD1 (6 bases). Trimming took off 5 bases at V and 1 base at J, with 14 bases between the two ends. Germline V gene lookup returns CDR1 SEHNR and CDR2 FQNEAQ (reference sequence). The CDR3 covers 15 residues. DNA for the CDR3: TGTGCCAGCAGCCCACCCGGGACACAGAACACTGAAGCTTTCTTT. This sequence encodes CASSPPGTQNTEAFF.

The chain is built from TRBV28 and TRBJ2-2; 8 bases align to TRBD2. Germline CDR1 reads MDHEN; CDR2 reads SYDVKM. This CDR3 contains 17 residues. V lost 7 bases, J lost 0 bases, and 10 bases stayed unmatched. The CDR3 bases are TGTGCCAGCACCCCTCCCATAGCGGGGTCGAACACCGGGGAGCTGTTTTTT. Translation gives CASTPPIAGSNTGELFF.

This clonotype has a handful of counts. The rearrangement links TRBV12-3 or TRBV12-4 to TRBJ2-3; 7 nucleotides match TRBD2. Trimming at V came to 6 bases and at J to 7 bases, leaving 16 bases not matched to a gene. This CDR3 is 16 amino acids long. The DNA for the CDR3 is TGTGCCAGCAGACATCTAGCGGTGCGGAGACTATATACGCAGTATTTT. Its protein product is CASRHLAVRRLYTQYF.

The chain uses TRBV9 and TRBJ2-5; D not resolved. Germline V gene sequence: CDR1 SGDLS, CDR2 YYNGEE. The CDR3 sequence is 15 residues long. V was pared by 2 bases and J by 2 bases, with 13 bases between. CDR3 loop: CASSVDLRAQETQYF. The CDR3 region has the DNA TGTGCCAGCAGCGTCGACTTGCGAGCTCAAGAGACCCAGTACTTC.

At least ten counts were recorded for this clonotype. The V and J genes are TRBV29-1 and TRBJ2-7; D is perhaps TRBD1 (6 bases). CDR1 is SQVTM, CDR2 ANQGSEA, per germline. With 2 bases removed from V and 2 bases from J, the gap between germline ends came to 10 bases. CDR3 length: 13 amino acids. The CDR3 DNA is TGCAGCGTTGAAAGGGCAGGGGCCTACGAGCAGTACTTC. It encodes CSVERAGAYEQYF.

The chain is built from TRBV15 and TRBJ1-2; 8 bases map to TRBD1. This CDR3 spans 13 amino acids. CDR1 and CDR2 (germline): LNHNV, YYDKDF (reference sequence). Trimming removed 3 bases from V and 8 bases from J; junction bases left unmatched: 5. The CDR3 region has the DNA TGTGCCACCAGCAGGGGCGACAGGGGAGGCTACACCTTC. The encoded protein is CATSRGDRGGYTF.

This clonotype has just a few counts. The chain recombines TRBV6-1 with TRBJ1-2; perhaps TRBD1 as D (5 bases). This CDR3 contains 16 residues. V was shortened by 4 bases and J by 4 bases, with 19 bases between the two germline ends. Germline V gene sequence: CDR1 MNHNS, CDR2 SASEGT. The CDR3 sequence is CASSARGTDVFYGYTF. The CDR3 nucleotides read TGTGCCAGCAGTGCCCGGGGGACCGACGTGTTCTATGGCTACACCTTC.

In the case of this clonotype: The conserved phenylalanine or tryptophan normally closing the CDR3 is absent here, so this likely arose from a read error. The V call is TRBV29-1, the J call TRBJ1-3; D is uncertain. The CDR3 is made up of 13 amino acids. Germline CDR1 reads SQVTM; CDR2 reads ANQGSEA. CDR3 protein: CIVEYSSGTTIYC. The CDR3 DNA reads TGCATCGTTGAGTACAGTTCTGGAACCACCATATATTGT.

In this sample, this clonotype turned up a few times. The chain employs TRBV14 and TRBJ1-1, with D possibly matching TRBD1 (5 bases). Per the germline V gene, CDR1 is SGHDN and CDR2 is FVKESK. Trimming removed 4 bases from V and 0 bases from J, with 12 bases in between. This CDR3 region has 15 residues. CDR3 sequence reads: CASSRYQGLNTEAFF. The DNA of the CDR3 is TGTGCCAGCAGCCGATACCAGGGTTTGAACACTGAAGCTTTCTTT.

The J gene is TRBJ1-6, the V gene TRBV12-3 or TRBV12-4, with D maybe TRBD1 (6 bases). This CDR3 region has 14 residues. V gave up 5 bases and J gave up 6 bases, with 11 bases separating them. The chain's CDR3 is CASSRNRANSPLHF. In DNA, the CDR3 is TGTGCCAGCAGTCGTAACAGGGCTAATTCACCCCTCCACTTT.

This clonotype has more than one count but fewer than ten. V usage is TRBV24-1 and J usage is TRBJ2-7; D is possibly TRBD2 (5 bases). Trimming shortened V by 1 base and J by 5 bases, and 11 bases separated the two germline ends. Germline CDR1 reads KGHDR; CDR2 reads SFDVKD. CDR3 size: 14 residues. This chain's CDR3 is CATSDFEGCHEQYF. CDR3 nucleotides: TGTGCCACCAGTGATTTCGAGGGCTGCCACGAGCAGTACTTC.